The 16 T cell receptor beta chains reported below all come from one sample, sequenced in a study of T cell changes during pregnancy in multiple sclerosis. Sequencing used immunoSEQ multiplex PCR; TCRdb keeps in-frame clones, though not all of them. This table has approximately 44,000 clones, over 80% appearing once. The material sequenced was CD4+ T cells from peripheral blood mononuclear cells, taken before pregnancy. Receptors originate from a female donor with multiple sclerosis, enrolled in a pregnancy study.

This clone has more than one count but fewer than ten. The genes are TRBV6-4 and TRBJ2-1, with 10 bases fitting TRBD2. Germline trimming cut 6 bases from V and 6 bases from J; bases unmatched to any gene: 8. The germline V gene has CDR1 MRHNA and CDR2 SNTAGT. The CDR3 has 15 residues. CDR3 sequence: CASSASSGGANEQFF. As DNA, the CDR3 is TGTGCCAGCAGCGCCTCCAGCGGGGGGGCCAATGAGCAGTTCTTC.

CDR3 protein: CASSLGASGNTIYF. The DNA of the CDR3 is TGTGCCAGCAGTTTGGGCGCCTCTGGAAACACCATATATTTT. V and J are TRBV27 and TRBJ1-3; no firm D call. V lost 3 bases and J lost 0, with 6 bases in between. The germline V gene encodes CDR1 MNHEY and CDR2 SMNVEV (reference sequence). This CDR3 spans 14 amino acids.

The chain employs TRBV30 and TRBJ1-5; no definite D call. The CDR3 is 15 residues long. V shed 3 bases and J shed 3 bases, with 15 bases lying between them. Germline V lookup: CDR1 GTSNPN, CDR2 SVGIG (reference sequence). The CDR3 loop is CAWSRLGRSNQPQHF. DNA of the CDR3: TGTGCCTGGAGCAGACTAGGGAGGTCCAATCAGCCCCAGCATTTT. Supplemented by reference TRBV30 and TRBJ1-5, the full variable domain reads SQTIHQWPATLVQPVGSPLSLECTVEGTSNPNLYWYRQAAGRGLQLLFYSVGIGQISSEVPQNLSASRPQDRQFILSSKKLLLSDSGFYLCAWSRLGRSNQPQHFGDGTRLSIL.

V usage is TRBV5-1 and J usage is TRBJ1-1, with D tentatively TRBD1 (5 bases). Germline V gives CDR1 SGHRS, CDR2 YFSETQ. The V end was cut by 4 bases, the J end by 0 bases, with 13 bases between. The CDR3 runs 15 residues. CDR3 sequence: CASSPVRGMNTEAFF. The CDR3 DNA reads as TGCGCCAGCAGCCCAGTAAGGGGTATGAACACTGAAGCTTTCTTT.

The chain joins TRBV18 to TRBJ1-5, with TRBD1 identical over 8 bases. The CDR3 extends over 15 amino acids. CDR1 and CDR2 (germline): KGHSH, LQKENI. Losses at the gene ends were 4 bases for V and 0 bases for J; bases not matched to a gene: 2. The CDR3 bases are TGTGCCAGCTCACGCGGGACAGGTAGCAATCAGCCCCAGCATTTT. Protein product: CASSRGTGSNQPQHF.

The CDR3 sequence: CASSPPGTTYEQYF. The CDR3 DNA sequence: TGTGCCAGCTCACCCCCCGGGACAACTTACGAGCAGTACTTC. The genes are TRBV18 and TRBJ2-7; possibly TRBD1 for D (6 bases). CDR3 length: 14 residues. In germline, CDR1 is KGHSH, CDR2 LQKENI. V lost 3 bases and J 4 bases, leaving 13 bases between the germline ends.

V gene TRBV9 combines with J gene TRBJ2-3, with 11 bases aligning to TRBD2. This CDR3 has 17 residues. With 0 bases clipped from V and 5 bases from J, the junction kept 8 bases outside the gene matches. Germline-derived CDR1 and CDR2 are SGDLS and YYNGEE. The CDR3 DNA is TGTGCCAGCAGCGTAGGCACTAGCGGGGGAGTGATAGATACGCAGTATTTT. It yields the protein CASSVGTSGGVIDTQYF. The full variable domain, with the rest looked up from reference TRBV9 and TRBJ2-3, is DSGVTQTPKHLITATGQRVTLRCSPRSGDLSVYWYQQSLDQGLQFLIQYYNGEERAKGNILERFSAQQFPDLHSELNLSSLELGDSALYFCASSVGTSGGVIDTQYFGPGTRLTVL.

The V gene is TRBV7-2, the J gene TRBJ1-3; TRBD1 matches 7 bases. CDR1 SGHTA and CDR2 FQGNSA come from the germline V gene. The CDR3 sequence is 15 residues long. V trimming: 3 bases; J trimming: 4 bases; junction bases outside the gene matches: 6. This CDR3 reads CASSFRQGSGNTIYF. CDR3 sequence (DNA): TGTGCCAGCAGCTTCCGACAGGGCTCCGGAAACACCATATATTTT.

The chain carries TRBV7-2 and TRBJ2-5; TRBD1 is a possible D gene (6 bases). The CDR3 sequence is 15 residues long. The germline CDR1 and CDR2 sequences are SGHTA and FQGNSA. The ends were cut back, 2 bases at V and 3 bases at J, with 13 bases in the middle. As DNA, the CDR3 is TGTGCCAGCAGCTTAACGGTGGGGGCTGAAGAGACCCAGTACTTC. This encodes CASSLTVGAEETQYF.

The chain is built from TRBV27 and TRBJ1-1; no reliable D call. The CDR3 is 13 amino acids. Germline V lookup: CDR1 MNHEY, CDR2 SMNVEV (reference sequence). Trimming removed 8 bases from V and 0 bases from J, with 10 bases in between. CDR3 in DNA: TGTGCCAGCCGAGGGAGTATGAACACTGAAGCTTTCTTT. Translating it yields CASRGSMNTEAFF.

The chain has TRBV28 and TRBJ2-7, with 10 bases that match TRBD2. The CDR3 spans 16 residues. Germline V gene lookup returns CDR1 MDHEN and CDR2 SYDVKM. Unmatched junction bases numbered 10, after V lost 6 bases and J lost 2 bases. The CDR3 sequence: CASSHAPSGGPYEQYF. The CDR3, as DNA: TGTGCCAGCAGCCATGCGCCTAGCGGGGGCCCCTACGAGCAGTACTTC.

The rearrangement uses TRBV30 and TRBJ2-5, with TRBD2 as a possible D gene (5 bases). The CDR3 has 17 amino acids. V gave up 1 base and J gave up 4 bases, with 22 bases separating them. Germline V lookup: CDR1 GTSNPN, CDR2 SVGIG (reference sequence). This chain's CDR3 is CAWSDGHPSSEGETQYF. In DNA, the CDR3 is TGTGCCTGGAGTGATGGGCACCCCAGTTCCGAGGGAGAGACCCAGTACTTC.

The chain recombines TRBV10-3 with TRBJ1-1; D unresolved. V lost 6 bases, J lost 5 bases, and 22 bases lay in between. CDR3 length: 16 residues. Germline V gene data show CDR1 as ENHRY and CDR2 as SYGVKD. The CDR3 coding sequence is TGTGCCATCAGCTATGGGGATATGGCAACGGGGACTGAAGCTTTCTTT. It yields the protein CAISYGDMATGTEAFF.

The gene calls are TRBV5-4 and TRBJ2-3, with 11 bases identical to TRBD2. V was clipped by 4 bases and J by 0 bases; unmatched bases: 13. Per germline, CDR1 SGHNT and CDR2 YYREEE (reference sequence). The CDR3 loop spans 19 amino acids. The CDR3 bases are TGTGCCAGCAGCGGCGGTCTAGCGGGGGGCCGAACTAGCACAGATACGCAGTATTTT. It translates to CASSGGLAGGRTSTDTQYF.

J is TRBJ2-2 and V is TRBV6-5; a weak D match, TRBD1 (5 bases). CDR1 and CDR2 (germline): MNHEY, SVGAGI. Trimming cost V 2 bases and J 7 bases, with 17 bases left between them. The CDR3 sequence is 16 residues long. The CDR3 loop reads CASSYGPGNLIGELFF. The CDR3 nucleotides are TGTGCCAGCAGTTACGGCCCAGGGAACTTAATCGGGGAGCTGTTTTTT.

This chain uses TRBV5-1 with TRBJ1-2, with TRBD1 matching over 9 bases. V was pared by 0 bases and J by 8 bases, with 8 bases of the junction left unmatched. The CDR3 has 15 amino acids. CDR1 SGHRS and CDR2 YFSETQ come from the germline V gene. The DNA for the CDR3 is TGCGCCAGCAGCTTGGAGGGACAGGGATCAGGAGGCTACACCTTC. Translation: CASSLEGQGSGGYTF.